These 4 T cell receptor beta chains originate from one sample sequenced in a study of blood T cell repertoires in COVID-19. Measured with immunoSEQ multiplex PCR; TCRdb has only the in-frame clones, and not every one. The sample consists of 300,000 or so clones, more than 80% of them appearing once. Sequencing was done on a sample of peripheral blood. The receptors come from a woman aged 40 to 50 with acute or convalescent COVID-19.

This clone appeared a single time. This sequence joins TRBV5-5 and TRBJ1-5; 7 bases align to TRBD1. CDR3 length: 15 residues. Trimming at V came to 4 bases and at J to 6 bases, leaving 10 bases not matched to a gene. Germline V gene data show CDR1 as SGHKS and CDR2 as YYEKEE (reference sequence). The chain's CDR3 is CASSLQGGRVQPQHF. In DNA form, the CDR3 reads TGTGCCAGCAGCCTCCAGGGGGGTCGAGTTCAGCCCCAGCATTTT.

This clone came up a few times. V usage is TRBV5-1 and J usage is TRBJ1-6, with D possibly TRBD1 on 5 matching bases. This CDR3 region has 14 residues. The germline V and J ends were trimmed by 2 bases and 9 bases, with 12 bases remaining between them. Germline lookup yields CDR1 SGHRS and CDR2 YFSETQ. The DNA of the CDR3 is TGCGCCAGCAGCTTCGCAGGGTCTGGTTCACCCCTCCACTTT. Translating it yields CASSFAGSGSPLHF.

The chain has TRBV30 and TRBJ2-7; 11 positions agree with TRBD2. V dropped 5 bases and J dropped 8; count of bases not matched to a gene: 14. Looked up from germline, CDR1 is GTSNPN and CDR2 is SVGIG (reference sequence). The CDR3 extends over 15 amino acids. In DNA form, the CDR3 reads TGTGCCTGGTCTTCCATCCTAGCGGGGGGCGAGAAGCAGTACGTC. It codes for CAWSSILAGGEKQYV.

The rearrangement links TRBV3-1 (or the pseudogene TRBV3-2) to TRBJ1-3; D remains ambiguous. The CDR3 extends over 16 amino acids. Germline assignment: CDR1 LGHDT and CDR2 YNNKEL (reference sequence). V lost 0 bases, J lost 0 bases, and 9 bases lay in between. The CDR3 bases are TGTGCCAGCAGCCAAGATCTTTCTAACTCTGGAAACACCATATATTTT. As protein: CASSQDLSNSGNTIYF.